The rows below give T cell receptor beta chains drawn from one sample of a study of T cell repertoires in cytomegalovirus infection. In TCRdb, the reads were re-called with MiXCR into one record per CDR3 protein. This table has 85,000 to 130,000 distinct CDR3 sequences, roughly a quarter appearing once. The sequenced sample consisted of CD8+ T cells from PBMCs. The receptors here all came from a human donor in good health (CMV status not recorded). Some clones in this sample may be carry-over from other donors' samples. Both conserved end residues are part of each CDR3. The order of the fields is D gene, V gene, CDR3 protein. A D gene is named only where the DNA matches it firmly.

d_call: NA; v_call: TRBV5-6; cdr3_aa: CASSFGGQQYF
d_call: NA; v_call: TRBV7-9; cdr3_aa: CASSFGGPQDTQYF
d_call: NA; v_call: TRBV7-2; cdr3_aa: CASSTRADLQETQYF
d_call: TRBD1; v_call: TRBV3-1; cdr3_aa: CASSYRGPFLNEQFF
d_call: TRBD1; v_call: TRBV7-4; cdr3_aa: CASSFGDRGDLDGYTF
d_call: NA; v_call: TRBV28; cdr3_aa: CASSSVTSVQFF
d_call: TRBD2; v_call: TRBV20-1; cdr3_aa: CSARGLAGEQYF
d_call: NA; v_call: TRBV5-6; cdr3_aa: CASSLERQIMNTEAFF
d_call: TRBD2; v_call: TRBV30; cdr3_aa: CAWSSGSANEQYF
d_call: NA; v_call: TRBV2; cdr3_aa: CASSEAPGSYGYTF
d_call: TRBD2; v_call: TRBV7-3; cdr3_aa: CASSLLPSGGTQETQYF
d_call: NA; v_call: TRBV11-2; cdr3_aa: CASSARTGLETEAFF
d_call: NA; v_call: TRBV11-2; cdr3_aa: CASSPVSYNEQFF
d_call: NA; v_call: TRBV27; cdr3_aa: CASSLSAGGAGGYTF
d_call: NA; v_call: TRBV12-3/TRBV12-4; cdr3_aa: CASSSHYSTGYGYTF
d_call: NA; v_call: TRBV25-1; cdr3_aa: CASSEVRTADNEQFF
d_call: NA; v_call: TRBV6-6; cdr3_aa: CASRTGLTFNQPQHF
d_call: NA; v_call: TRBV6-2/TRBV6-3; cdr3_aa: CASSYSRGTDAQYF
d_call: TRBD2; v_call: TRBV13; cdr3_aa: CASSLAHTGLVRDEQFF
d_call: NA; v_call: TRBV11-2; cdr3_aa: CASSFGGQPYQETQYF
d_call: NA; v_call: TRBV7-8; cdr3_aa: CASSVTAYSGNTIYF
d_call: TRBD2; v_call: TRBV11-2; cdr3_aa: CASSLEGLAGGYNEQFF
d_call: TRBD2; v_call: TRBV6-1; cdr3_aa: CASSDLAGGGHNEQFF
d_call: TRBD2; v_call: TRBV4-3; cdr3_aa: CASSRGLADDNEQFF
d_call: NA; v_call: TRBV7-9; cdr3_aa: CASSSDRRGPGELFF
d_call: NA; v_call: TRBV20-1; cdr3_aa: CSASHPRGGDTEAFF
d_call: NA; v_call: TRBV15; cdr3_aa: CATSMRSGRRTDTQYF
d_call: NA; v_call: TRBV4-3; cdr3_aa: CASSQERRNTEAFF
d_call: NA; v_call: TRBV6-2/TRBV6-3; cdr3_aa: CASSNDFYEQYF
d_call: NA; v_call: TRBV6-2/TRBV6-3; cdr3_aa: CASSYGRSSYEQYF
d_call: NA; v_call: TRBV20-1; cdr3_aa: CSARDVRDSYEQYF
d_call: NA; v_call: TRBV14; cdr3_aa: CASRDDSSYEQYF
d_call: TRBD1; v_call: TRBV19; cdr3_aa: CASIPRDRGYTGELFF
d_call: NA; v_call: TRBV9; cdr3_aa: CASGRQDAPGGSGANVLTF
d_call: NA; v_call: TRBV7-8; cdr3_aa: CASSPEGIGDQPQHF
d_call: NA; v_call: TRBV20-1; cdr3_aa: CSARVDYPSTDTQYF
d_call: NA; v_call: TRBV6-6; cdr3_aa: CASSYSTNEQFF
d_call: NA; v_call: TRBV6-5; cdr3_aa: CASSYSEEGLYGSSPLHF
d_call: NA; v_call: TRBV5-6; cdr3_aa: CASSFSSFEQFF
d_call: NA; v_call: TRBV7-9; cdr3_aa: CASSPPGSSYNEQFF
d_call: NA; v_call: TRBV11-2; cdr3_aa: CASSLGPDTDTQYF
d_call: TRBD2; v_call: TRBV12-3/TRBV12-4; cdr3_aa: CASSPGGQETQYF
d_call: NA; v_call: TRBV7-2; cdr3_aa: CASSLDLNQPQHF
d_call: NA; v_call: TRBV24-1; cdr3_aa: CATSEGQPVGNEKLFF
d_call: TRBD1; v_call: TRBV4-3; cdr3_aa: CASSQDPTGHSYNEQFF